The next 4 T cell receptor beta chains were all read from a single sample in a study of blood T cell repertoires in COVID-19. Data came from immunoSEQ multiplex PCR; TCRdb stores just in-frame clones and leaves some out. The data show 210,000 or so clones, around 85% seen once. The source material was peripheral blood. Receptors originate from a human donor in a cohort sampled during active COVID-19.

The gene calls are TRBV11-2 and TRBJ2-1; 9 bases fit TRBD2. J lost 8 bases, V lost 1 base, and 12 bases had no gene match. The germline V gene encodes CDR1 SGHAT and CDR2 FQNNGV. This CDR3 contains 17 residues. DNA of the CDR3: TGTGCCAGCAGCTTAGTCGGGACTAGCCGGGGGGGGCATGAGCAGTTCTTC. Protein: CASSLVGTSRGGHEQFF.

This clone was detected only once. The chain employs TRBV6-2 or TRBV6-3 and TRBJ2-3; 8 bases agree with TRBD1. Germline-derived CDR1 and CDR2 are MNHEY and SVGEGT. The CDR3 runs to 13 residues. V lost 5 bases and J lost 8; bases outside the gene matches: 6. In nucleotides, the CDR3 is TGTGCCAGCAGTGGGACAGGCTGGGGTACGCAGTATTTT. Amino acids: CASSGTGWGTQYF.

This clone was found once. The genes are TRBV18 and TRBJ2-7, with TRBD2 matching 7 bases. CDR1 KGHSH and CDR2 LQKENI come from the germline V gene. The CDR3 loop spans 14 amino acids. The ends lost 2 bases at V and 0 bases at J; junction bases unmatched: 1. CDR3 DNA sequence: TGTGCCAGCTCACCAGGCGGGAGCTCCTACGAGCAGTACTTC. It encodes CASSPGGSSYEQYF. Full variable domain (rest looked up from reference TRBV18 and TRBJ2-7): NAGVMQNPRHLVRRRGQEARLRCSPMKGHSHVYWYRQLPEEGLKFMVYLQKENIIDESGMPKERFSAEFPKEGPSILRIQQVVRGDSAAYFCASSPGGSSYEQYFGPGTRLTVT.

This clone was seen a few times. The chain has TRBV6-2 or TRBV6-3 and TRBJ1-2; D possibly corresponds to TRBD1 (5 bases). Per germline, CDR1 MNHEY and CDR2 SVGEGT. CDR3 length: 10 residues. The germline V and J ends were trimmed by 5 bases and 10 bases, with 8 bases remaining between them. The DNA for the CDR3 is TGTGCCAGCAGTCGCGGGACCTACACCTTC. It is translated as CASSRGTYTF.